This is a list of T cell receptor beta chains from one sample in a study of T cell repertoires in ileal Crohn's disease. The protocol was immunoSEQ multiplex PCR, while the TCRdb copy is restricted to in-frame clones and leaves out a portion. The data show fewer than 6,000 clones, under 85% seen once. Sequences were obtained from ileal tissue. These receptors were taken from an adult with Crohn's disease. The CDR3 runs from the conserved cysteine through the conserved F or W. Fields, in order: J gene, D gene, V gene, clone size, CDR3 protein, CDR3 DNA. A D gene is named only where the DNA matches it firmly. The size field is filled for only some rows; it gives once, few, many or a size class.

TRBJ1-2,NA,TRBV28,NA,CASGGTWGGYTF,TGTGCCAGCGGCGGGACCTGGGGGGGCTACACCTTC
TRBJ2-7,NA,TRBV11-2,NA,CASSLVGAYEQYF,TGTGCCAGCAGCTTGGTGGGGGCCTACGAGCAGTACTTC
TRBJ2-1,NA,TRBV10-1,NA,CAEHPRVGGTTYNEQFF,TGCGCTGAGCACCCCCGGGTGGGCGGTACTACCTACAATGAGCAGTTCTTC
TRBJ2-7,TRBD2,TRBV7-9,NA,CASSLTSGRGTYEQYF,TGTGCCAGCAGCTTGACTAGCGGGAGGGGTACCTACGAGCAGTACTTC
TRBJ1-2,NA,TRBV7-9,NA,CASSFQLEDDGYTF,TGTGCCAGCAGCTTTCAGCTAGAAGATGATGGCTACACCTTC
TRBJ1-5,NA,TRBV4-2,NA,CASSQEVEGYGQPQHF,TGTGCCAGCAGCCAAGAGGTAGAGGGGTACGGTCAGCCCCAGCATTTT
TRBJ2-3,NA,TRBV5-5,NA,CASSSTGRPITDTQYF,TGTGCCAGCAGCTCGACGGGACGGCCAATCACAGATACGCAGTATTTT
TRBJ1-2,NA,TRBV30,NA,CAWQLIGGHGYTF,TGTGCCTGGCAGCTGATAGGAGGGCATGGCTACACCTTC
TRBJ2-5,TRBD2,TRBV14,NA,CASSQDRTSGSQETQYF,TGTGCCAGCAGCCAAGATAGGACTAGCGGAAGTCAAGAGACCCAGTACTTC
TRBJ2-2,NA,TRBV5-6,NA,CASSFNGELFF,TGTGCCAGCAGCTTTAACGGGGAGCTGTTTTTT
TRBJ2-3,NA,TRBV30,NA,CAWDRKSTDTQYF,TGTGCCTGGGACCGCAAGAGCACAGATACGCAGTATTTT
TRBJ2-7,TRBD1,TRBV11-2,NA,CASSLDVGTGHLGQYF,TGTGCCAGCAGCTTAGATGTAGGGACAGGGCACCTTGGGCAGTACTTC
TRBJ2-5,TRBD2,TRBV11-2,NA,CASSLRVAGGPVETQYF,TGTGCCAGCAGCTTAAGAGTAGCGGGAGGGCCAGTGGAGACCCAGTACTTC
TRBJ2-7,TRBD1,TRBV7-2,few,CASSLMDRGGYEQYF,TGTGCCAGCAGCTTAATGGACAGGGGCGGGTACGAGCAGTACTTC
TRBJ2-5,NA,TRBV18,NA,CASSQGPGWGETQYF,TGTGCCAGCTCACAGGGACCGGGTTGGGGAGAGACCCAGTACTTC
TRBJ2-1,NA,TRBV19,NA,CASSTNFLYNEQFF,TGTGCCAGTAGTACGAACTTTCTCTACAATGAGCAGTTCTTC
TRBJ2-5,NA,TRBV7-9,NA,CASSLASGRETQYF,TGTGCCAGCAGCTTAGCTAGCGGACGGGAGACCCAGTACTTC
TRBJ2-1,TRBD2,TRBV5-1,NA,CASSQTSGNPEQFF,TGCGCCAGCAGCCAGACTAGCGGGAATCCTGAGCAGTTCTTC
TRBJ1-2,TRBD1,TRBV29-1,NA,CSVENRDRGIFNYGYTF,TGCAGCGTTGAAAACCGGGACAGGGGGATCTTTAACTATGGCTACACCTTC
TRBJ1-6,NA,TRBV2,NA,CASSEGFSSYNSPLHF,TGTGCCAGCAGTGAAGGGTTCAGCTCCTATAATTCACCCCTCCACTTT
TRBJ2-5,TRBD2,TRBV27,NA,CASTSGAGGLETQYF,TGTGCCAGCACCTCTGGAGCGGGGGGTTTAGAGACCCAGTACTTC
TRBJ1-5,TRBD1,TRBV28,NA,CASNDREQPQHF,TGTGCCAGCAATGACAGGGAACAGCCCCAGCATTTT
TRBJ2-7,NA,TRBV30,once,CAWKGSGSYEQYF,TGTGCCTGGAAAGGGTCAGGATCCTACGAGCAGTACTTC
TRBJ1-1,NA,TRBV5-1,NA,CASSLGAAGTNTEAFF,TGCGCCAGCAGCTTGGGTGCAGCAGGTACGAACACTGAAGCTTTCTTT
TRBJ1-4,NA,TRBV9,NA,CASSVAGQPTNEKLFF,TGTGCCAGCAGCGTAGCTGGGCAGCCAACTAATGAAAAACTGTTTTTT
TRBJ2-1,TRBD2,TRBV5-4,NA,CASSRGLAGPYNEQFF,TGTGCCAGCAGCAGAGGACTAGCGGGACCCTACAATGAGCAGTTCTTC
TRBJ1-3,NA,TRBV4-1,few,CASSQGVTVSGNTIYF,TGCGCCAGCAGCCAAGGTGTAACAGTCTCTGGAAACACCATATATTTT
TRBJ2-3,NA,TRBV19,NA,CASSIRTGAGTADTQYF,TGTGCCAGTAGTATTAGGACGGGAGCAGGGACCGCAGATACGCAGTATTTT
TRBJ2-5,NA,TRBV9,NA,CASSVGEGDAQETQYF,TGTGCCAGCAGCGTAGGTGAGGGGGACGCCCAAGAGACCCAGTACTTC
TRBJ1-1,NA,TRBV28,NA,CASSRGRGTAAFF,TGTGCCAGCAGCCGCGGCAGGGGAACTGCGGCTTTCTTT
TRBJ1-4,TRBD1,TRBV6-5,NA,CASKQGAGEKLFF,TGTGCCAGCAAGCAGGGGGCGGGTGAAAAACTGTTTTTT
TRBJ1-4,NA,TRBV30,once,CAWSTTFNEKLFF,TGTGCCTGGAGTACAACTTTTAATGAAAAACTGTTTTTT
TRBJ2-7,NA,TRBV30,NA,CAWSVVDEQYF,TGTGCCTGGAGTGTAGTGGACGAGCAGTACTTC
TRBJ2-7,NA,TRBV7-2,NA,CASSLGTIVPEQYF,TGTGCCAGCAGCTTAGGGACAATCGTTCCCGAGCAGTACTTC
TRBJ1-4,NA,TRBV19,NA,CASSTRQFLTNEKLFF,TGTGCCAGTAGTACCCGACAGTTTCTAACTAATGAAAAACTGTTTTTT
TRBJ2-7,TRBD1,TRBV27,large,CASSITGTGNYEQYF,TGTGCCAGCAGTATAACCGGGACAGGGAATTACGAGCAGTACTTC
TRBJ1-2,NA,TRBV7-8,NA,CASSSSAGRVYGYTF,TGTGCCAGCAGCTCATCAGCCGGAAGGGTCTATGGCTACACCTTC